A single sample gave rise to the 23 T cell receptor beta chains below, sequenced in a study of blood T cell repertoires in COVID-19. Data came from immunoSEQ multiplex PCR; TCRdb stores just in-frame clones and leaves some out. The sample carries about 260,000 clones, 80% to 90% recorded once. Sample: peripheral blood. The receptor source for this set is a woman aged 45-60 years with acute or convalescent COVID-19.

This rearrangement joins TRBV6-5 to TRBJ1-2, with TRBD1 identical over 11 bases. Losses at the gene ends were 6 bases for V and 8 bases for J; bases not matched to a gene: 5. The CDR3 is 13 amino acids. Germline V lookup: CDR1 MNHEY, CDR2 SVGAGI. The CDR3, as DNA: TGTGCCAGCAGCTCAGGGACAGGGGGGGGCTACACCTTC. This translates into CASSSGTGGGYTF.

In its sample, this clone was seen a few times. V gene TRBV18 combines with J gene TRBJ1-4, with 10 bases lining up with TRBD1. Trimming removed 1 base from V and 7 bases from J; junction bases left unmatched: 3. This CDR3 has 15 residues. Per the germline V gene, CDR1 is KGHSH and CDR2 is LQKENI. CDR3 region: CASSPLRDRGEKLFF. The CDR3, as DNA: TGTGCCAGCTCACCACTTCGGGACAGGGGTGAAAAACTGTTTTTT.

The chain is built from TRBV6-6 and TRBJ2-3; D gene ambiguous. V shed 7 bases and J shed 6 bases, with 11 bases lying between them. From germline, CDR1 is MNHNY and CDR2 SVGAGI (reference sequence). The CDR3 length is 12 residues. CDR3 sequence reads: CASTLLEDTQYF. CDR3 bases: TGTGCCAGCACCCTACTTGAGGATACGCAGTATTTT.

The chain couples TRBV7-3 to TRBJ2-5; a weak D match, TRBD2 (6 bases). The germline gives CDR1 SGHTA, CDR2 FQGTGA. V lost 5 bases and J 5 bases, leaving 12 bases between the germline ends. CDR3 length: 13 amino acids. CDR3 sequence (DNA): TGTGCCAGCAGCGTGACTAGTCAGGAGACCCAGTACTTC. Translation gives CASSVTSQETQYF.

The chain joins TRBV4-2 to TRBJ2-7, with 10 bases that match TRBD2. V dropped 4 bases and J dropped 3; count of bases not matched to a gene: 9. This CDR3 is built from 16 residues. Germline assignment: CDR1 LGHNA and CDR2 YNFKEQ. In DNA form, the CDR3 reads TGTGCCAGCAGCCGAGATGTAGCGGGAGGTAACTACGAGCAGTACTTC. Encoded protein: CASSRDVAGGNYEQYF.

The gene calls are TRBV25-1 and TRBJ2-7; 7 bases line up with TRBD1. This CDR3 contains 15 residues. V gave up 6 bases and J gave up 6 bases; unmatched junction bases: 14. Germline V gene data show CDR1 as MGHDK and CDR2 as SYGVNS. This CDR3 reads CASRGTEGQVGEQYF. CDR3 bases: TGTGCCAGCAGGGGAACTGAAGGACAGGTCGGCGAGCAGTACTTC.

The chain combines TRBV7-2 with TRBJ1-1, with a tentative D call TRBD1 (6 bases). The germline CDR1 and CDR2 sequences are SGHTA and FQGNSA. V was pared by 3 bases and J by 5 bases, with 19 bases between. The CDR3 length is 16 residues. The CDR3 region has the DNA TGTGCCAGCAGCTTCGGTGGGGGCTCCCAGGTTACTGAAGCTTTCTTT. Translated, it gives CASSFGGGSQVTEAFF.

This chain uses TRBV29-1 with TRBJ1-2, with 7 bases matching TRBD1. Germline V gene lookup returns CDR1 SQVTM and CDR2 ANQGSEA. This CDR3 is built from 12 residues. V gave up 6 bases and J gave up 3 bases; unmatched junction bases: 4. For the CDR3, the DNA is TGCAGCGTCAAGACAGGGCACTATGGCTACACCTTC. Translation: CSVKTGHYGYTF. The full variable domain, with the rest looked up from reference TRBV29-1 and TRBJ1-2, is SAVISQKPSRDICQRGTSLTIQCQVDSQVTMMFWYRQQPGQSLTLIATANQGSEATYESGFVIDKFPISRPNLTFSTLTVSNMSPEDSSIYLCSVKTGHYGYTFGSGTRLTVV.

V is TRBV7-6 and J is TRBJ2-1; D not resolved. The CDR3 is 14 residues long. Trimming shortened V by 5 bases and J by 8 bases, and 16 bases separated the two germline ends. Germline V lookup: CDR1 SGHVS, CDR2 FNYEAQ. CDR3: CASSRFEVEDEQFF. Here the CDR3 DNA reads TGTGCCAGCAGCCGGTTCGAAGTCGAGGATGAGCAGTTCTTC.

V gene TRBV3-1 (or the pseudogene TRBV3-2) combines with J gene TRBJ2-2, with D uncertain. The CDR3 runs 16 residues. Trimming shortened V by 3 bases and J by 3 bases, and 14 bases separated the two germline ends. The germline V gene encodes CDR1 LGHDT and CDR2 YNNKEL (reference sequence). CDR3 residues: CASSQPAPLYTGELFF. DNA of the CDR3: TGTGCCAGCAGCCAGCCTGCGCCACTTTACACCGGGGAGCTGTTTTTT.

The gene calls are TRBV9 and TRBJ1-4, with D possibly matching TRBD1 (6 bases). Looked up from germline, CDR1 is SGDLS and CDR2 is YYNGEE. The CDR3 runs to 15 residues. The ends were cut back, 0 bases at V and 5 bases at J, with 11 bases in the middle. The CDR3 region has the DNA TGTGCCAGCAGCGTAGGAGTCAGGGGAAATGAAAAACTGTTTTTT. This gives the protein CASSVGVRGNEKLFF.

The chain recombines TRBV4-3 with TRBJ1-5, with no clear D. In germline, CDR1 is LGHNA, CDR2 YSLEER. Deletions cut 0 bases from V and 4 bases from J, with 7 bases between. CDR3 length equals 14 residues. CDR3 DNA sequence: TGCGCCAGCAGCCAAGATCTTATAAATCAGCCCCAGCATTTT. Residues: CASSQDLINQPQHF.

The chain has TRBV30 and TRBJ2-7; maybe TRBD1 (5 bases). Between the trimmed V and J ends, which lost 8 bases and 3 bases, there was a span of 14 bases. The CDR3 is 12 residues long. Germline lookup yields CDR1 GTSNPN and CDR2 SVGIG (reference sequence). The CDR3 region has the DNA TGTGCCAGACAAGTGGGGCTCTACGAGCAGTACTTC. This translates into CARQVGLYEQYF.

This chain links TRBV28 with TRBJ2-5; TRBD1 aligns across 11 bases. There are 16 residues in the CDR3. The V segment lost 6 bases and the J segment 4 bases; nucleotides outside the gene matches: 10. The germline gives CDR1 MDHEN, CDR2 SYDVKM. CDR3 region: CASSTTSDRGLETQYF. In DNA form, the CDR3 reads TGTGCCAGCAGCACCACATCGGACAGGGGGCTAGAGACCCAGTACTTC.

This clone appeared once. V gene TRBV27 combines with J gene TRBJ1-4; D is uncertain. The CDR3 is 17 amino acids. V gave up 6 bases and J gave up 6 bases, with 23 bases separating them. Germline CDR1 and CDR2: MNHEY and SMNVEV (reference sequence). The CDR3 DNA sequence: TGTGCCAGCAGCACGACGGGAAACCTTTCAGGAGATGAAAAACTGTTTTTT. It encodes CASSTTGNLSGDEKLFF. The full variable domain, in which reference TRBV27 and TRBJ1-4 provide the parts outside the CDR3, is EAQVTQNPRYLITVTGKKLTVTCSQNMNHEYMSWYRQDPGLGLRQIYYSMNVEVTDKGDVPEGYKVSRKEKRNFPLILESPSPNQTSLYFCASSTTGNLSGDEKLFFGSGTQLSVL.

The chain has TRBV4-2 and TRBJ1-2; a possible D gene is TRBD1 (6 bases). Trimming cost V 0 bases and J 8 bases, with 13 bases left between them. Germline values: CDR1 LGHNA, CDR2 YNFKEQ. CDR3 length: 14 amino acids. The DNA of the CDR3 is TGTGCCAGCAGCCAAGACAGGGGCTCTGACGGCTACACCTTC. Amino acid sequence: CASSQDRGSDGYTF.

Written as DNA, the CDR3 is TGTGCCAGCAGCCAGACAAATGAGCAGTTCTTC. Amino acids: CASSQTNEQFF. The chain is built from TRBV6-6 and TRBJ2-1; D gene uncertain. From germline, CDR1 is MNHNY and CDR2 SVGAGI (reference sequence). The V end lost 6 bases, the J end lost 7 bases, and 7 bases lay between the germline ends. The CDR3 is 11 residues long.

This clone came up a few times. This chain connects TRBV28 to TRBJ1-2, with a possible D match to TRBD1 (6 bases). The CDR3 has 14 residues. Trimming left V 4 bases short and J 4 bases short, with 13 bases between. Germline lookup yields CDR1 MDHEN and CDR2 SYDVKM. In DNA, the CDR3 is TGTGCCAGCAGTTCTTTAGGGGGATTCTATGGCTACACCTTC. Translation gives CASSSLGGFYGYTF.

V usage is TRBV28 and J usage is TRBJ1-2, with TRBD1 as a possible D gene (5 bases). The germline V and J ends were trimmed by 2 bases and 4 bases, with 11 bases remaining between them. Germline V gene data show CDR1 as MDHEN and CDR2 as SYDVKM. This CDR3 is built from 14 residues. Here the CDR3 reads CASSLTGLGYGYTF. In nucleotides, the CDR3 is TGTGCCAGCAGTTTAACAGGTTTGGGCTATGGCTACACCTTC.

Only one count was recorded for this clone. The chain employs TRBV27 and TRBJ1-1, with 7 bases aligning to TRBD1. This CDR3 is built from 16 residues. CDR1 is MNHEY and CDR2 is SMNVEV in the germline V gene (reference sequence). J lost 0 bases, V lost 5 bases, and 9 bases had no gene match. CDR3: CASSPRQGTMNTEAFF. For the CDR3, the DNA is TGTGCCAGCAGTCCAAGACAGGGAACCATGAACACTGAAGCTTTCTTT.

CDR3 protein: CASTSDTEGVNTEAFF. The CDR3 DNA follows: TGTGCCAGCACTTCGGACACAGAGGGGGTGAACACTGAAGCTTTCTTT. V and J are TRBV7-3 and TRBJ1-1; D possibly corresponds to TRBD1 (6 bases). V dropped 7 bases and J dropped 0 bases, with 18 bases sitting between them. Germline V gene data show CDR1 as SGHTA and CDR2 as FQGTGA. This CDR3 is 16 amino acids long.

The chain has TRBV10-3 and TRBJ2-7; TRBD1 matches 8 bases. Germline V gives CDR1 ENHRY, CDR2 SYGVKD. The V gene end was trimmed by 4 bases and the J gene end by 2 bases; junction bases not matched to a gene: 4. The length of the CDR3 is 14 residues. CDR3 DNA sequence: TGTGCCATCAGTGTCGACAGGGGACCCTACGAGCAGTACTTC. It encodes CAISVDRGPYEQYF.

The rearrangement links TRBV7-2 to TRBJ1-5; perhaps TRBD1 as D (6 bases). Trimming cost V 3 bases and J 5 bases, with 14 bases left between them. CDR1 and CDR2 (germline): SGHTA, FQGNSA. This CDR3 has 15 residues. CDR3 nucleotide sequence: TGTGCCAGCAGCTTGAGCTCGACAGGTGATCAGCCCCAGCATTTT. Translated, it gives CASSLSSTGDQPQHF.